These T cell receptor beta chains were read from a single sample in a study of HIV-infected patients and healthy controls. Each CDR3 protein is one row after TCRdb ran MiXCR on the 5' RACE reads. Here the sample spans 15,000 to 20,000 distinct CDR3 sequences, about 9.4% being singletons. What was sequenced was blood. Every receptor here comes from an adult in good health. The CDR3 runs from the conserved cysteine through the conserved F or W. Each record gives: D gene, clone size, J gene, V gene, CDR3 protein, CDR3 DNA. A D gene is named only where the DNA matches it firmly. Rows may omit the clone size; those that give it use once, few, many or a size class.

>NA|many|TRBJ1-1|TRBV7-2
CASSLARHTEAFF
TGTGCCAGCAGCTTAGCCAGGCACACTGAAGCTTTCTTT
>TRBD2|many|TRBJ2-1|TRBV19
CASNAIRGAGGNYNEQFF
TGTGCCAGTAACGCGATTCGTGGAGCGGGAGGTAACTACAATGAGCAGTTCTTC
>TRBD2|many|TRBJ2-3|TRBV28
CASSLREGHTDTQYF
TGTGCCAGCAGTTTACGGGAGGGCCACACAGATACGCAGTATTTT
>NA|many|TRBJ2-7|TRBV6-6
CASSYPGRDYEQYF
TGTGCCAGCAGTTACCCGGGCAGGGACTACGAGCAGTACTTC
>NA|many|TRBJ2-1|TRBV11-2
CASSLGGGGVGEQFF
TGTGCCAGCAGCTTAGGGGGTGGGGGAGTCGGTGAGCAGTTCTTC
>NA|many|TRBJ1-5|TRBV7-9
CASSLGGDQPQHF
TGTGCCAGCAGCTTAGGCGGGGATCAGCCCCAGCATTTT
>TRBD2|few|TRBJ2-1|TRBV20-1
CSATPVSGRAGSYNEQFF
TGCAGTGCTACCCCAGTTAGCGGGAGGGCCGGGTCCTACAATGAGCAGTTCTTC
>TRBD2|medium-sized|TRBJ2-1|TRBV10-2
CASSDSGRAFGEQFF
TGCGCCAGCAGTGATAGCGGGAGGGCCTTTGGTGAGCAGTTCTTC
>NA|NA|TRBJ2-2|TRBV5-4
CASSFQRAGGELFF
TGTGCCAGCAGCTTCCAGAGGGCTGGCGGGGAGCTGTTTTTT
>NA|medium-sized|TRBJ2-3|TRBV29-1
CSSAGRVTDTQYF
TGCAGCTCCGCTGGGCGGGTCACAGATACGCAGTATTTT
>NA|many|TRBJ2-2|TRBV29-1
CSVFSPTNTGELFF
TGCAGCGTTTTCTCCCCCACGAACACCGGGGAGCTGTTTTTT
>NA|many|TRBJ1-4|TRBV7-9
CASSLDRPGEKLFF
TGTGCCAGCAGCTTAGACCGGCCTGGTGAAAAACTGTTTTTT
>NA|many|TRBJ2-7|TRBV12-3/TRBV12-4
CASSFPPTGLQPYEQYF
TGTGCCAGCAGTTTCCCCCCTACCGGACTACAGCCCTACGAGCAGTACTTC
>TRBD1|many|TRBJ2-4|TRBV20-1
CSASTGTGQNIQYF
TGCAGTGCCAGTACCGGGACAGGACAAAACATTCAGTACTTC
>NA|NA|TRBJ1-1|TRBV2
CASSNDILNTEAFF
TGTGCCAGCAGTAATGACATATTGAACACTGAAGCTTTCTTT
>NA|many|TRBJ2-2|TRBV18
CASSPSGAASGTGELFF
TGTGCCAGCTCACCGTCCGGCGCGGCCTCAGGCACCGGGGAGCTGTTTTTT
>NA|many|TRBJ2-7|TRBV2
CASSDTGTIYEQYF
TGTGCCAGCAGTGATACAGGAACAATTTACGAGCAGTACTTC
>NA|many|TRBJ2-3|TRBV12-3/TRBV12-4
CASSSGNMGTDTQYF
TGTGCCAGCAGTTCCGGGAATATGGGAACAGATACGCAGTATTTT
>TRBD1|many|TRBJ1-1|TRBV12-3/TRBV12-4
CASSLVRGRVFNTEAFF
TGTGCCAGCAGTTTAGTCAGGGGGCGAGTTTTTAACACTGAAGCTTTCTTT
>NA|many|TRBJ1-2|TRBV20-1
CSAREPVGIGYGYTF
TGCAGTGCTAGAGAGCCCGTGGGGATAGGGTATGGCTACACCTTC
>TRBD2|few|TRBJ2-1|TRBV30
CAWSPNTSGSRNEQFF
TGTGCCTGGAGTCCGAACACTAGCGGGAGCCGGAATGAGCAGTTCTTC
>NA|many|TRBJ1-6|TRBV18
CASSPGNSPLHF
TGTGCCAGCTCACCGGGGAATTCACCCCTCCACTTT
>TRBD1|NA|TRBJ2-7|TRBV4-1
CASSLSTGSYEQYF
TGCGCCAGCAGCCTGTCGACAGGGTCCTACGAGCAGTACTTC
>TRBD2|NA|TRBJ2-1|TRBV6-2/TRBV6-3
CASSYLGGRAIYNEQFF
TGTGCCAGCAGTTACTTGGGCGGGAGGGCGATTTACAATGAGCAGTTCTTC
>TRBD2|medium-sized|TRBJ2-7|TRBV7-9
CASSLEGTSREQYF
TGTGCCAGCAGCTTAGAAGGGACTAGCCGGGAGCAGTACTTC